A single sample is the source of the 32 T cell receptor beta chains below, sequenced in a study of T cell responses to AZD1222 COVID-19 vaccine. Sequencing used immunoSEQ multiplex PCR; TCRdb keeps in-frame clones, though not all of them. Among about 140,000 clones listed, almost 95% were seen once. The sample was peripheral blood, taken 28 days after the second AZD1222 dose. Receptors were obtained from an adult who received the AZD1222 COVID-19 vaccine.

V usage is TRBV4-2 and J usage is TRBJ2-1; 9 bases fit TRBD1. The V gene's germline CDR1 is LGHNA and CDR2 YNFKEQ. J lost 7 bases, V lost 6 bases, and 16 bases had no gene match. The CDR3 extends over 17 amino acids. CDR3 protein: CASRDRGGALLGNEQFF. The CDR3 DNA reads TGTGCCAGCAGGGACAGGGGCGGGGCCCTCCTGGGAAATGAGCAGTTCTTC.

The CDR3 protein is CASSLFRLGAGKNIQYF. The CDR3 nucleotides are TGTGCCAGCAGTTTATTCCGGTTGGGGGCTGGCAAAAACATTCAGTACTTC. The V call is TRBV28, the J call TRBJ2-4; D might be TRBD1 (6 bases). Germline CDR1 is MDHEN and CDR2 is SYDVKM. Trimming took off 1 base at V and 3 bases at J, with 16 bases between the two ends. The CDR3 spans 17 residues.

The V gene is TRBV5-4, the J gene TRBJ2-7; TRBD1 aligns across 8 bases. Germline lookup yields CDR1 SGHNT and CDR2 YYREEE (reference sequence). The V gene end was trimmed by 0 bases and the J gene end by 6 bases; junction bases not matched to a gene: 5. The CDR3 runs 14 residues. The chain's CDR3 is CASSLDRGYGEQYF. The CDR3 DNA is TGTGCCAGCAGCTTGGACAGGGGGTACGGCGAGCAGTACTTC.

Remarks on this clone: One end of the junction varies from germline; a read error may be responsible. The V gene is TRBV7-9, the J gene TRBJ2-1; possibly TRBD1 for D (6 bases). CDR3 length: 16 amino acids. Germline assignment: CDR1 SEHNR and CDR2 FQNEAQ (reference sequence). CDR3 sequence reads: CASSASTGQTYNEQFF. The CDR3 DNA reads TGTGCCAGCAGCGCTAGTACAGGACAGACCTATAATGAGCAGTTCTTC. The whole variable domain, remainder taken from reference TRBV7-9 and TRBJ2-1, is DTGVSQNPRHKITKRGQNVTFRCDPISEHNRLYWYRQTLGQGPEFLTYFQNEAQLEKSRLLSDRFSAERPKGSFSTLEIQRTEQGDSAMYLCASSASTGQTYNEQFFGPGTRLTVL.

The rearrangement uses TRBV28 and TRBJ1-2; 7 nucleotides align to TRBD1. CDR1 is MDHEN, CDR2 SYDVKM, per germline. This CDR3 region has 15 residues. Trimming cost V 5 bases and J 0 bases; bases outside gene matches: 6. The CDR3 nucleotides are TGTGCCAGCAGTGGGCCGGGACAGACTAACTATGGCTACACCTTC. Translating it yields CASSGPGQTNYGYTF.

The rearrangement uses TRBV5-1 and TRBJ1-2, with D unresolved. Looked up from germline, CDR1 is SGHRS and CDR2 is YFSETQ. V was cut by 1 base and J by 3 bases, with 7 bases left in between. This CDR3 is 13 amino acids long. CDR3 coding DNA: TGCGCCAGCAGCTTGTCAGGAGACTATGGCTACACCTTC. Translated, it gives CASSLSGDYGYTF. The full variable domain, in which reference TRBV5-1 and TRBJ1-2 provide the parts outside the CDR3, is KAGVTQTPRYLIKTRGQQVTLSCSPISGHRSVSWYQQTPGQGLQFLFEYFSETQRNKGNFPGRFSGRQFSNSRSEMNVSTLELGDSALYLCASSLSGDYGYTFGSGTRLTVV.

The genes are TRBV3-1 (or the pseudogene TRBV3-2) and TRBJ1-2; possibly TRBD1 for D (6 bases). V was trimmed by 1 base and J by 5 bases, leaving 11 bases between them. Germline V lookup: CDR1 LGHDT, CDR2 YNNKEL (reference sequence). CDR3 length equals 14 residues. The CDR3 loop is CASSQVPDRYGYTF. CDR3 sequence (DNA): TGTGCCAGCAGCCAAGTCCCCGACAGGTATGGCTACACCTTC.

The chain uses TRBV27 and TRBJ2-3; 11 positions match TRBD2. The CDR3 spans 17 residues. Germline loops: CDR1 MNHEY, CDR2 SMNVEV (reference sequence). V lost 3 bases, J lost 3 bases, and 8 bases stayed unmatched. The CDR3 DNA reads TGTGCCAGCAGTTTTAGGACTAGCGGGCCCATTACAGATACGCAGTATTTT. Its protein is CASSFRTSGPITDTQYF.

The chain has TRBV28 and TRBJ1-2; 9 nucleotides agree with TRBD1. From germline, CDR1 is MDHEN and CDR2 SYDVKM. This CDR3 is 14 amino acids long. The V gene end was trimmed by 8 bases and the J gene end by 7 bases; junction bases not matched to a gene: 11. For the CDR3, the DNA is TGTGCCAGCTGTCCCCCGGACAGGGGAGGTGGCTACACCTTC. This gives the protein CASCPPDRGGGYTF.

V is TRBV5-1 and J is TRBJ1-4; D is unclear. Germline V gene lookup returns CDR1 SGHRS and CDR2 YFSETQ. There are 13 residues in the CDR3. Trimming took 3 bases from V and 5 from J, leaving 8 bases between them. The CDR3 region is CASSSAENEKLFF. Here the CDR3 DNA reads TGCGCCAGCAGCTCGGCGGAAAATGAAAAACTGTTTTTT.

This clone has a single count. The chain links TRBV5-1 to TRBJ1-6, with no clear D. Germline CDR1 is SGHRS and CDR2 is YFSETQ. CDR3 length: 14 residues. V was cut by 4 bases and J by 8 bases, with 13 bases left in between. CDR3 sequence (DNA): TGCGCCAGCAGCCCCGGGAACAGAGATTCACCCCTCCACTTT. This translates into CASSPGNRDSPLHF.

The CDR3 reads CSVESIAGVGTDTQYF. The CDR3, as DNA: TGCAGCGTTGAATCGATAGCGGGAGTTGGCACAGATACGCAGTATTTT. The chain is built from TRBV29-1 and TRBJ2-3; 9 bases align to TRBD2. Germline CDR1 SQVTM, CDR2 ANQGSEA. The CDR3 covers 16 residues. Trimming cost V 2 bases and J 1 base; bases outside gene matches: 7.

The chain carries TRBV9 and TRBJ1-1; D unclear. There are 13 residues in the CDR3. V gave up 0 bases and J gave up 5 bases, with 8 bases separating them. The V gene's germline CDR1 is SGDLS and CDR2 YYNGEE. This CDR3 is CASSVEGRTEAFF. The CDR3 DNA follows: TGTGCCAGCAGCGTAGAAGGGAGAACTGAAGCTTTCTTT.

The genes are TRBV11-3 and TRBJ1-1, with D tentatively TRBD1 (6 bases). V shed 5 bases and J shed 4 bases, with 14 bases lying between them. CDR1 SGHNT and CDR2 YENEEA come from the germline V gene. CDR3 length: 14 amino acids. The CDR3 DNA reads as TGTGCCAGCAGCCCTCGGAGGGGGAGCACTGAAGCTTTCTTT. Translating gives CASSPRRGSTEAFF.

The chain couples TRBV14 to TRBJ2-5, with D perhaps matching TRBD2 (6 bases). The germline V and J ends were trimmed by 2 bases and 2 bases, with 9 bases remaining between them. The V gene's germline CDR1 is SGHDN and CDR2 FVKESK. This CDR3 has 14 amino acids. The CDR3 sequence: CASSQFSGQETQYF. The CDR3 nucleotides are TGTGCCAGCAGCCAATTCAGCGGGCAAGAGACCCAGTACTTC.

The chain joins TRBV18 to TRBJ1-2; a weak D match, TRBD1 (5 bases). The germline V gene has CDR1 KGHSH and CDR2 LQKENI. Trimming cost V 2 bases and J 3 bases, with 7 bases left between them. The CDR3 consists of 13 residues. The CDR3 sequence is CASSPETDYGYTF. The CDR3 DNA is TGTGCCAGCTCACCAGAGACAGACTATGGCTACACCTTC.

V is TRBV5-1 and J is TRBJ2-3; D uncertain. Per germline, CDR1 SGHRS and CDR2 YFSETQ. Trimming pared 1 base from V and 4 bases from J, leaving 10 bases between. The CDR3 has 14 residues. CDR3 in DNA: TGCGCCAGCAGCTTGTTGTCTGGCCCAGATACGCAGTATTTT. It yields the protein CASSLLSGPDTQYF. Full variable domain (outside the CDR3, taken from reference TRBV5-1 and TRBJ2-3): KAGVTQTPRYLIKTRGQQVTLSCSPISGHRSVSWYQQTPGQGLQFLFEYFSETQRNKGNFPGRFSGRQFSNSRSEMNVSTLELGDSALYLCASSLLSGPDTQYFGPGTRLTVL.

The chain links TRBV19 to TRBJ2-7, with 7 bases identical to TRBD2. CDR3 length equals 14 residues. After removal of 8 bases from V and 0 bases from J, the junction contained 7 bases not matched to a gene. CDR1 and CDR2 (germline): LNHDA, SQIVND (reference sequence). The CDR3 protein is CASRSGPSSYEQYF. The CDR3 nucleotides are TGTGCCAGTCGTAGCGGGCCGAGCTCCTACGAGCAGTACTTC.

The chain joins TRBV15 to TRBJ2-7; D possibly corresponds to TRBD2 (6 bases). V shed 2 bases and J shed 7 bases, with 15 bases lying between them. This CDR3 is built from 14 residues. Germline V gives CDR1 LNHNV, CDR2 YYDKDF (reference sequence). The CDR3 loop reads CATSRISGYGEQYF. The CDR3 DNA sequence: TGTGCCACCAGCAGAATTAGCGGATATGGGGAGCAGTACTTC.

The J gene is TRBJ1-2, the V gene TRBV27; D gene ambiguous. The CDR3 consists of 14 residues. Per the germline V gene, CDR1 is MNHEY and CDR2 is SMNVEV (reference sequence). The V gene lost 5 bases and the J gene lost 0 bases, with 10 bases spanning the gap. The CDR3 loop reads CASSVTVTNYGYTF. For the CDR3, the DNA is TGTGCCAGCAGTGTGACCGTTACTAACTATGGCTACACCTTC.

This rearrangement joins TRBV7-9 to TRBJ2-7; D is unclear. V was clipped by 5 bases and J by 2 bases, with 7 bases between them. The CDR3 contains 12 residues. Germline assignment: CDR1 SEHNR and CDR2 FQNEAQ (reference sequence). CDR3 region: CASSRQTYEQYF. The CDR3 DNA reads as TGTGCCAGCAGCCGGCAGACCTACGAGCAGTACTTC.

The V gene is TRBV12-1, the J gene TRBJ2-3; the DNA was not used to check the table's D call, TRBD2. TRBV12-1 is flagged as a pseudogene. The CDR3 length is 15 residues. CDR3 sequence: CASRDDLCRADTQYF. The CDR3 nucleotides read TGTGCCAGCAGAGACGACCTCTGTCGGGCAGATACGCAGTATTTT.

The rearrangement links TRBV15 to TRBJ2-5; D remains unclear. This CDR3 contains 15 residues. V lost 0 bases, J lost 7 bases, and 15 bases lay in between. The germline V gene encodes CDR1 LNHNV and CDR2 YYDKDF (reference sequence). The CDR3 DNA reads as TGTGCCACCAGCAGAGATGGAGACTCTCAGAGGACCCAGTACTTC. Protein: CATSRDGDSQRTQYF.

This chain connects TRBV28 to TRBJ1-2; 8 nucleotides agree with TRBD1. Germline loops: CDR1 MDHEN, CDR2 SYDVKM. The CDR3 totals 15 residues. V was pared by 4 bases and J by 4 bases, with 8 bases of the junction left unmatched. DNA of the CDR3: TGTGCCAGCAGTTCTGATTGGACAGGGACCTATGGCTACACCTTC. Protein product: CASSSDWTGTYGYTF.

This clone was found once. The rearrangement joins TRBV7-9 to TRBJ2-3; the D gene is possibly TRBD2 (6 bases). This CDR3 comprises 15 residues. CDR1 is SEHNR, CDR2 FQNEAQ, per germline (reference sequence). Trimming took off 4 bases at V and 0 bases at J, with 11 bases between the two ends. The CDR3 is CASSSLAYSTDTQYF. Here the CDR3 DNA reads TGTGCCAGCAGCTCCCTAGCGTATAGCACAGATACGCAGTATTTT.

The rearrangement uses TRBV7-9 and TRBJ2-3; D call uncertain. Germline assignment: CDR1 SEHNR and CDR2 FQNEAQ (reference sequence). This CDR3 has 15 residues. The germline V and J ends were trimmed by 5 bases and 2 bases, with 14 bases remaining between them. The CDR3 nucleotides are TGTGCCAGCAGCCCCTTTCGGCTCACCACAGATACGCAGTATTTT. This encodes CASSPFRLTTDTQYF.

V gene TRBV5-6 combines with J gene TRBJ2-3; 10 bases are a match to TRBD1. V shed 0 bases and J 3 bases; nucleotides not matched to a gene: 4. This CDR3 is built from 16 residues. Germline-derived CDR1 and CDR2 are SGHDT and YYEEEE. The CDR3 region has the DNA TGTGCCAGCAGCTTGGTTGACAGGGGGCCAACAGATACGCAGTATTTT. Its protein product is CASSLVDRGPTDTQYF.

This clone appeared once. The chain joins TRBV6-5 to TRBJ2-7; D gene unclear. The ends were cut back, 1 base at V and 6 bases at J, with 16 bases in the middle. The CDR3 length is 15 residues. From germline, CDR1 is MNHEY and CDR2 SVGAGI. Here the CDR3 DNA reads TGTGCCAGCAGTTACTTTCCGGGCCCTCGGAGCGAGCAGTACTTC. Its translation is CASSYFPGPRSEQYF.

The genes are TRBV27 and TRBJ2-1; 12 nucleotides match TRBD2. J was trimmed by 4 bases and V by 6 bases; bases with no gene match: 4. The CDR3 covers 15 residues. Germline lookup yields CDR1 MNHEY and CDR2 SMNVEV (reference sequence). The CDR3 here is CASRPGLAGYNEQFF. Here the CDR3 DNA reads TGTGCCAGCAGACCGGGACTAGCGGGTTACAATGAGCAGTTCTTC.

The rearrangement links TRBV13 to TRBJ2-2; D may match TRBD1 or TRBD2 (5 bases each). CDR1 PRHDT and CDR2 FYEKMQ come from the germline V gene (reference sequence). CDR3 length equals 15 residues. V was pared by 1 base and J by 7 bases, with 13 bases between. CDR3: CASSLALGVGGELFF. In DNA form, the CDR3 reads TGTGCCAGCAGCTTAGCTTTGGGGGTCGGCGGGGAGCTGTTTTTT.

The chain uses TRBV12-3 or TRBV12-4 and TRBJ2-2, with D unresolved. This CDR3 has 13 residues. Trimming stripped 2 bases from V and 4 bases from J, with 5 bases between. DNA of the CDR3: TGTGCCAGCAGTTTACGAGTCACCGGGGAGCTGTTTTTT. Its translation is CASSLRVTGELFF.

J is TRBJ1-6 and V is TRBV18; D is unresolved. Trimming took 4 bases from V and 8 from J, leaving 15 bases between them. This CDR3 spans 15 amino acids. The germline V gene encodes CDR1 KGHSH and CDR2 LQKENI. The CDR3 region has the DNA TGTGCCAGCTCACAAGTAGGCAGATTTGATTCACCCCTCCACTTT. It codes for CASSQVGRFDSPLHF. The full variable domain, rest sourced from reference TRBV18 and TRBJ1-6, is NAGVMQNPRHLVRRRGQEARLRCSPMKGHSHVYWYRQLPEEGLKFMVYLQKENIIDESGMPKERFSAEFPKEGPSILRIQQVVRGDSAAYFCASSQVGRFDSPLHFGNGTRLTVT.